This TCR beta chain derives from a study of T cell responses to AZD1222 COVID-19 vaccine. General observations from the study: AZD1222 recipients seropositive at baseline numbered only six or seven. Spike-specific TCRs gained breadth and depth after people received two AZD1222 doses.

Generated by immunoSEQ multiplex PCR, the TCRdb table keeps only in-frame clones and is missing some. The sample carries about 170,000 clones, 87% recorded once. The CDR3 length is 14 residues. Germline V CDR1 and CDR2: MGHDK, SYGVNS. The V segment lost 9 bases and the J segment 7 bases; nucleotides outside the gene matches: 11. With regard to this clone: Its specificity is not known.

Analyses pooled second doses at about 4 or about 12 weeks. The material sequenced was peripheral blood, taken 28 days after the second AZD1222 dose. The receptor's source is an adult who received the AZD1222 COVID-19 vaccine. The chain couples TRBV25-1 to TRBJ2-1; the match to TRBD2 covers 8 bases. The CDR3 spells CASQSRGGQNEQFF. The CDR3 bases are TGTGCCAGTCAGTCCCGGGGGGGCCAAAATGAGCAGTTCTTC.